The entry that follows covers one TCR beta chain sequence. Assay used: immunoSEQ multiplex PCR; TCRdb lists only in-frame clones, some missing. The data contain around 310,000 clones, over 75% of them seen just once; the ten biggest clones take up about 5%. This record belongs to a study of blood T cell repertoires in COVID-19. Turning to the study itself: PBMCs, B-cell-depleted T cells, or T cells were the source of the cDNA or gDNA that made up the material.

The CDR3 sequence is 15 residues long. The V end lost 0 bases, the J end lost 2 bases, and 6 bases lay between the germline ends. The germline CDR1 and CDR2 sequences are SGHKS and YYEKEE (reference sequence). Membership in each cohort depended on participant-reported clinical history. The chain employs TRBV5-5 and TRBJ2-6; D perhaps matches TRBD1 (5 bases). The TCR sequence derives from a man aged 25-40 years who had recovered from COVID-19. Sequenced sample: PBMCs or T cells enriched from blood (not recorded which). This chain's CDR3 is CASSLAGTGANVLTF. As DNA, the CDR3 is TGTGCCAGCAGCTTGGCAGGGACTGGGGCCAACGTCCTGACTTTC.